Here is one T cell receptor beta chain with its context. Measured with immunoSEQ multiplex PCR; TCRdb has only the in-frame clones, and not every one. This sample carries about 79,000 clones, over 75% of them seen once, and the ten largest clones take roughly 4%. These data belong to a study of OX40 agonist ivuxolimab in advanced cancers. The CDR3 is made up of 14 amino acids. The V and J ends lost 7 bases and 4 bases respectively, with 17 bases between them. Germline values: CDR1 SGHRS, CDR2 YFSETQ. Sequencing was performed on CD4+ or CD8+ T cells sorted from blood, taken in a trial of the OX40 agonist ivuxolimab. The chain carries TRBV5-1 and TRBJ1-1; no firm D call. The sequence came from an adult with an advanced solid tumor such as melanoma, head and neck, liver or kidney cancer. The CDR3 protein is CASGPNPSSTEAFF. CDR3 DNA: TGCGCCAGCGGCCCGAACCCGAGTAGCACTGAAGCTTTCTTT.